These 21 T cell receptor beta chains originate from one sample sequenced in a study of blood T cell repertoires in COVID-19. Assay used: immunoSEQ multiplex PCR; TCRdb lists only in-frame clones, some missing. The data contain some 200,000 clones, about 86% of them singletons. Sequencing was done on a sample of peripheral blood. Every receptor here comes from a woman in her 70s with COVID-19, enrolled during active disease.

The chain couples TRBV20-1 to TRBJ2-1, with 7 bases aligning to TRBD2. The CDR3 has 11 residues. Germline values: CDR1 DFQATT, CDR2 SNEGSKA (reference sequence). DNA for the CDR3: TGCTCTGGGGGGGACTACAATGAGCAGTTCTTC. Amino acids: CSGGDYNEQFF.

The chain uses TRBV6-5 and TRBJ1-4; no reliable D call. Trimming took off 7 bases at V and 0 bases at J, with 12 bases between the two ends. The germline V gene encodes CDR1 MNHEY and CDR2 SVGAGI. The length of the CDR3 is 15 residues. The CDR3 loop reads CASNADGATNEKLFF. In nucleotides, the CDR3 is TGTGCCAGCAACGCGGACGGGGCAACTAATGAAAAACTGTTTTTT.

This clone was picked up one time. This sequence joins TRBV30 and TRBJ2-7, with 14 bases matching TRBD2. The V gene end was trimmed by 3 bases and the J gene end by 7 bases; junction bases not matched to a gene: 8. Germline values: CDR1 GTSNPN, CDR2 SVGIG (reference sequence). CDR3 size: 15 residues. The CDR3 DNA sequence: TGTGCCTGGAGACTGGCCGGGACTAGCGGGAGTGAGCAGTACTTC. Translation gives CAWRLAGTSGSEQYF.

The chain links TRBV11-2 to TRBJ1-4; 8 bases agree with TRBD1. The V and J ends lost 5 bases and 8 bases, in that order; junction bases with no gene match: 7. CDR1 is SGHAT, CDR2 FQNNGV, per germline. CDR3 length equals 14 residues. Written as DNA, the CDR3 is TGTGCCAGCAGCGGAGACAGGGGAGTCGAAAAACTGTTTTTT. Its translation is CASSGDRGVEKLFF.

J is TRBJ2-7 and V is TRBV6-1; tentative D call: TRBD2 (5 bases). The CDR3 sequence is 12 residues long. With 3 bases removed from V and 7 bases from J, the gap between germline ends came to 10 bases. Per germline, CDR1 MNHNS and CDR2 SASEGT. This CDR3 reads CASSEHREEQYF. The CDR3 bases are TGTGCCAGCAGTGAGCACCGGGAAGAGCAGTACTTC.

The genes are TRBV19 and TRBJ2-5; D perhaps matches TRBD2 (6 bases). The CDR3 consists of 16 residues. The germline V gene has CDR1 LNHDA and CDR2 SQIVND (reference sequence). Trimming took off 4 bases at V and 4 bases at J, with 19 bases between the two ends. CDR3 DNA sequence: TGTGCCAGTAGTAAAAACCGGGACTCCTTAGGAGAGACCCAGTACTTC. This gives the protein CASSKNRDSLGETQYF.

The chain is built from TRBV6-1 and TRBJ1-2; tentative D call: TRBD1 (5 bases). Germline assignment: CDR1 MNHNS and CDR2 SASEGT. V was cut by 2 bases and J by 4 bases, with 8 bases left in between. The CDR3 covers 13 residues. In nucleotides, the CDR3 is TGTGCCAGCAGTGAACAGGGTTCCTATGGCTACACCTTC. Its protein product is CASSEQGSYGYTF.

The chain combines TRBV5-6 with TRBJ1-2; D is ambiguous. Germline values: CDR1 SGHDT, CDR2 YYEEEE. The V gene lost 6 bases and the J gene lost 2 bases, with 11 bases spanning the gap. CDR3 length equals 13 residues. CDR3 region: CASTLPRNYGYTF. The CDR3, as DNA: TGTGCCAGCACCCTCCCCCGGAACTATGGCTACACCTTC.

V usage is TRBV6-2 or TRBV6-3 and J usage is TRBJ1-3; maybe TRBD1 (5 bases). The CDR3 contains 14 residues. V was shortened by 4 bases and J by 1 base, with 8 bases between the two germline ends. Per the germline V gene, CDR1 is MNHEY and CDR2 is SVGEGT. This CDR3 is CASSFRVSGNTIYF. The CDR3 region has the DNA TGTGCCAGCAGTTTCAGGGTTTCTGGAAACACCATATATTTT.

The chain is built from TRBV5-4 and TRBJ1-5; D not resolved. This CDR3 is built from 14 residues. Germline CDR1 SGHNT, CDR2 YYREEE (reference sequence). Trimming pared 4 bases from V and 1 base from J, leaving 9 bases between. The CDR3 sequence: CASSQIGSNQPQHF. The CDR3 coding sequence is TGTGCCAGCAGCCAAATTGGCAGCAATCAGCCCCAGCATTTT.

This sequence joins TRBV29-1 and TRBJ2-3; a possible D gene is TRBD2 (5 bases). Germline assignment: CDR1 SQVTM and CDR2 ANQGSEA. V was cut by 1 base and J by 3 bases, with 14 bases left in between. This CDR3 region has 15 residues. The CDR3 sequence: CSVEALLAPTDTQYF. The CDR3 nucleotides are TGCAGCGTTGAAGCTCTCTTAGCGCCTACAGATACGCAGTATTTT.

CDR3 in amino acids: CATSVGQGNGYTF. CDR3 coding DNA: TGTGCCACCAGTGTGGGACAGGGGAACGGCTACACCTTC. V usage is TRBV24-1 and J usage is TRBJ1-2, with 10 positions matching TRBD1. Germline CDR1 and CDR2: KGHDR and SFDVKD. Trimming removed 5 bases from V and 8 bases from J; junction bases left unmatched: 4. CDR3 length: 13 residues.

The rearrangement links TRBV3-1 (or the pseudogene TRBV3-2) to TRBJ2-3; D not resolved. The CDR3 runs to 13 residues. The V end was cut by 3 bases, the J end by 0 bases, with 4 bases between. Germline V gene lookup returns CDR1 LGHDT and CDR2 YNNKEL (reference sequence). The CDR3, as DNA: TGTGCCAGCAGCCATACTAGCACAGATACGCAGTATTTT. Its translation: CASSHTSTDTQYF.

The chain couples TRBV9 to TRBJ2-6; D not resolved. This CDR3 region has 15 residues. Germline lookup yields CDR1 SGDLS and CDR2 YYNGEE. Trimming removed 3 bases at V and 0 bases at J, with 7 bases between. The CDR3 reads CASSAHSSGANVLTF. As DNA, the CDR3 is TGTGCCAGCAGCGCCCACAGCTCTGGGGCCAACGTCCTGACTTTC.

This clone was counted a few times. Written as DNA, the CDR3 is TGTGCCAGCAGACATGCCAGGGTTTTTTCGATTTGGAACACCGGGGAGCTGTTTTTT. Translation: CASRHARVFSIWNTGELFF. The genes are TRBV28 and TRBJ2-2; D is perhaps TRBD1 (5 bases). Trimming pared 6 bases from V and 1 base from J, leaving 24 bases between. There are 19 residues in the CDR3. Per the germline V gene, CDR1 is MDHEN and CDR2 is SYDVKM.

The V and J genes are TRBV10-3 and TRBJ1-2; D is undetermined. Per the germline V gene, CDR1 is ENHRY and CDR2 is SYGVKD. This CDR3 spans 14 amino acids. V was trimmed by 0 bases and J by 8 bases, leaving 13 bases between them. As DNA, the CDR3 is TGTGCCATCAGTGAGTCCGTGGCAGGTGGCGGCTACACCTTC. This translates into CAISESVAGGGYTF.

The V gene is TRBV19, the J gene TRBJ1-2; D not resolved. This CDR3 is 14 amino acids long. Per the germline V gene, CDR1 is LNHDA and CDR2 is SQIVND (reference sequence). The V end lost 1 base, the J end lost 3 bases, and 9 bases lay between the germline ends. CDR3 region: CASSIAVRDYGYTF. Written as DNA, the CDR3 is TGTGCCAGTAGTATAGCGGTTCGCGACTATGGCTACACCTTC.

The chain combines TRBV28 with TRBJ2-7; D is unresolved. Trimming cost V 1 base and J 0 bases, with 7 bases left between them. The CDR3 is 14 amino acids. From germline, CDR1 is MDHEN and CDR2 SYDVKM. The chain's CDR3 is CASSLSDISYEQYF. The CDR3 region has the DNA TGTGCCAGCAGTTTATCTGACATCTCCTACGAGCAGTACTTC.

DNA for the CDR3: TGTGCCAGCAGCCAGCGAGGACAGGCCAACTATGGCTACACCTTC. The encoded protein is CASSQRGQANYGYTF. The chain uses TRBV3-1 (or the pseudogene TRBV3-2) and TRBJ1-2, with 7 bases aligning to TRBD1. In germline, CDR1 is LGHDT, CDR2 YNNKEL (reference sequence). The CDR3 extends over 15 amino acids. Trimming cost V 3 bases and J 2 bases; bases outside gene matches: 6.

The genes are TRBV11-1 and TRBJ1-2, with D possibly being TRBD1 (6 bases). CDR3 size: 15 residues. V was pared by 3 bases and J by 7 bases, with 18 bases between. Germline V gives CDR1 SGHAT, CDR2 FQDESV (reference sequence). The CDR3 region is CASSFIGTKQGGYTF. CDR3 nucleotide sequence: TGTGCCAGCAGCTTTATCGGAACAAAACAGGGTGGCTACACCTTC.

The rearrangement uses TRBV5-1 and TRBJ2-7; 12 bases match TRBD2. Germline V gene sequence: CDR1 SGHRS, CDR2 YFSETQ. V lost 5 bases to trimming and J lost 2 bases; unmatched junction nucleotides: 2. This CDR3 has 14 residues. CDR3 protein: CASRRTSGTYEQYF. In DNA, the CDR3 is TGCGCCAGCAGAAGGACTAGCGGGACCTACGAGCAGTACTTC.